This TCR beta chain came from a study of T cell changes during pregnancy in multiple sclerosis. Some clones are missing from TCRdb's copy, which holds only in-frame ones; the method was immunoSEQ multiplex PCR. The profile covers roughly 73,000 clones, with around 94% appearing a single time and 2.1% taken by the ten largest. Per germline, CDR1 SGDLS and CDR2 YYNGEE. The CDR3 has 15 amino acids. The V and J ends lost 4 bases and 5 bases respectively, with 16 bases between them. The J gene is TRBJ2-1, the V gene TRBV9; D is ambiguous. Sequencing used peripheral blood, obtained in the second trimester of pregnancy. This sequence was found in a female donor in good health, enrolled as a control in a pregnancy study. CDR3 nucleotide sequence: TGTGCCAGCAGCCCCCGAGGCTCAACTCACAATGAGCAGTTCTTC. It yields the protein CASSPRGSTHNEQFF.